The 27 T cell receptor beta chains in this list originate from one sample, sequenced in a study of blood T cell repertoires in COVID-19. The assay was immunoSEQ multiplex PCR, and TCRdb's table has in-frame clones only and misses some. Of 140,000 or so clones listed, 80% to 85% were seen once; the top ten hold almost 9%. Sequenced input: peripheral blood. The receptors here all came from a man under 40 with COVID-19, enrolled during active disease.

CDR3 sequence reads: CASSPNRQGIEPQHF. CDR3 nucleotides: TGTGCCAGCAGTCCGAACCGACAGGGGATCGAGCCCCAGCATTTT. The chain has TRBV6-5 and TRBJ1-5; 8 bases fit TRBD1. Germline V gene data show CDR1 as MNHEY and CDR2 as SVGAGI. The V and J ends lost 5 bases and 8 bases, in that order; junction bases with no gene match: 11. The CDR3 runs 15 residues.

The chain has TRBV28 and TRBJ1-5; the D gene is possibly TRBD1 (5 bases). V lost 1 base and J lost 4, with 8 bases in between. The germline V gene has CDR1 MDHEN and CDR2 SYDVKM. The CDR3 has 14 residues. The CDR3, as DNA: TGTGCCAGCAGTTTATTGCAGGGTAATCAGCCCCAGCATTTT. Translation gives CASSLLQGNQPQHF.

The chain combines TRBV18 with TRBJ2-4; D is possibly TRBD2 (5 bases). The CDR3 consists of 15 residues. In germline, CDR1 is KGHSH, CDR2 LQKENI. V was pared by 6 bases and J by 8 bases, with 20 bases between. CDR3: CASSRTRELNDIQYF. The CDR3 DNA reads TGTGCCAGCTCCCGAACCCGGGAACTCAACGACATTCAGTACTTC. Looking up the rest from reference TRBV18 and TRBJ2-4 gives the full variable domain: NAGVMQNPRHLVRRRGQEARLRCSPMKGHSHVYWYRQLPEEGLKFMVYLQKENIIDESGMPKERFSAEFPKEGPSILRIQQVVRGDSAAYFCASSRTRELNDIQYFGAGTRLSVL.

The rearrangement uses TRBV14 and TRBJ2-3, with D unresolved. Trimming took off 0 bases at V and 2 bases at J, with 9 bases between the two ends. The V gene's germline CDR1 is SGHDN and CDR2 FVKESK. This CDR3 contains 15 residues. CDR3 sequence: CASSQDLYSTDTQYF. DNA for the CDR3: TGTGCCAGCAGCCAAGATCTTTACTCCACAGATACGCAGTATTTT.

V usage is TRBV7-8 and J usage is TRBJ1-4, with TRBD1 matching 11 bases. Germline loops: CDR1 SGHVS, CDR2 FQNEAQ. The CDR3 consists of 15 residues. With V trimmed by 5 bases and J by 7 bases, 6 bases remained unmatched. This chain's CDR3 is CASSAGQGAIEKLFF. The CDR3 DNA sequence: TGTGCCAGCAGCGCAGGACAGGGGGCGATTGAAAAACTGTTTTTT.

The chain links TRBV10-1 to TRBJ1-1; TRBD1 matches 9 bases. The germline V gene has CDR1 WNHNN and CDR2 SYGVQD (reference sequence). The CDR3 sequence is 15 residues long. V shed 2 bases, J shed 6 bases, and the junction held 7 bases outside the gene matches. This CDR3 reads CASSEGQGHAAEAFF. The CDR3 DNA reads TGCGCCAGCAGTGAGGGACAGGGGCACGCCGCTGAAGCTTTCTTT.

The genes are TRBV11-2 and TRBJ2-7, with TRBD1 identical over 9 bases. Germline V gene sequence: CDR1 SGHAT, CDR2 FQNNGV. Unmatched junction bases numbered 4, after V lost 1 base and J lost 0 bases. The CDR3 contains 16 residues. As DNA, the CDR3 is TGTGCCAGCAGCTTAGGCCGGGACAGGGACTCCTACGAGCAGTACTTC. Translated, it gives CASSLGRDRDSYEQYF.

The rearrangement joins TRBV20-1 to TRBJ1-1; a weak D match, TRBD1 (5 bases). There are 10 residues in the CDR3. V lost 8 bases to trimming and J lost 6 bases, with 10 bases between them. Germline CDR1 and CDR2: DFQATT and SNEGSKA (reference sequence). In DNA, the CDR3 is TGCAGTTACAGGACCGCTGAAGCTTTCTTT. This encodes CSYRTAEAFF.

This clone has at least ten counts. J is TRBJ1-5 and V is TRBV28; TRBD1 matches at 9 bases. The CDR3 runs to 15 residues. Per germline, CDR1 MDHEN and CDR2 SYDVKM. The V segment lost 4 bases and the J segment 7 bases; nucleotides outside the gene matches: 8. The CDR3 here is CASSSSGTGYQPQHF. The CDR3 DNA is TGTGCCAGCAGTTCCTCGGGGACAGGGTACCAGCCCCAGCATTTT.

This clone occurred a few times. J is TRBJ2-7 and V is TRBV9, with D uncertain. V lost 3 bases, J lost 5 bases, and 18 bases lay in between. CDR1 is SGDLS and CDR2 is YYNGEE in the germline V gene. The CDR3 sequence is 15 residues long. The CDR3 loop is CASSGPVGLIHEQYF. In DNA, the CDR3 is TGTGCCAGCAGCGGTCCGGTTGGTTTGATCCACGAGCAGTACTTC.

The rearrangement joins TRBV28 to TRBJ2-7, with 9 bases aligning to TRBD1. The V and J ends lost 6 bases and 2 bases, in that order; junction bases with no gene match: 11. In germline, CDR1 is MDHEN, CDR2 SYDVKM. The length of the CDR3 is 16 residues. CDR3 bases: TGTGCCAGCAGGGTCGGTGGACAGGGGAAAGCCTACGAGCAGTACTTC. Its translation: CASRVGGQGKAYEQYF.

This clone was recorded a few times. The chain recombines TRBV13 with TRBJ2-1, with a possible D match to TRBD2 (5 bases). With 3 bases removed from V and 6 bases from J, the gap between germline ends came to 12 bases. Germline loops: CDR1 PRHDT, CDR2 FYEKMQ (reference sequence). This CDR3 is 14 amino acids long. Here the CDR3 reads CASSFDTRRNEQFF. The DNA for the CDR3 is TGTGCCAGCAGCTTTGACACTAGGCGCAATGAGCAGTTCTTC.

This clone was observed once. The CDR3 loop is CASSLGGGGDSPLHF. CDR3 in DNA: TGTGCCAGCAGCCTAGGAGGCGGGGGTGATTCACCCCTCCACTTT. This chain joins TRBV9 and TRBJ1-6; D is possibly TRBD1 (5 bases). The CDR3 runs to 15 residues. Trimming removed 4 bases at V and 8 bases at J, with 16 bases between. CDR1 and CDR2 from the germline V gene are SGDLS and YYNGEE.

The chain links TRBV27 to TRBJ1-4; TRBD1 aligns across 8 bases. Unmatched junction bases numbered 12, after V lost 5 bases and J lost 7 bases. Per the germline V gene, CDR1 is MNHEY and CDR2 is SMNVEV (reference sequence). The CDR3 has 16 residues. The CDR3 DNA reads TGTGCCAGCAGTCCCCGGGGGTGGACAGGGCTTGAAAAACTGTTTTTT. It codes for CASSPRGWTGLEKLFF.

The rearrangement uses TRBV5-4 and TRBJ2-3, with 12 bases lining up with TRBD1. The CDR3 totals 17 residues. Germline lookup yields CDR1 SGHNT and CDR2 YYREEE (reference sequence). Trimming removed 4 bases from V and 5 bases from J; junction bases left unmatched: 11. The CDR3, as DNA: TGTGCCAGCAGCGCGGCCCGGGACAGGGGGCGAAAAGATACGCAGTATTTT. It is translated as CASSAARDRGRKDTQYF.

The chain is built from TRBV28 and TRBJ1-1; weak D call: TRBD1 (5 bases). This CDR3 has 15 residues. The V and J ends lost 6 bases and 0 bases respectively, with 14 bases between them. Germline CDR1 and CDR2: MDHEN and SYDVKM. CDR3 sequence: CASSPLQGMNTEAFF. DNA of the CDR3: TGTGCCAGCAGCCCCCTCCAGGGAATGAACACTGAAGCTTTCTTT.

The genes are TRBV28 and TRBJ2-7, with 10 bases lining up with TRBD1. CDR1 is MDHEN, CDR2 SYDVKM, per germline. There are 17 residues in the CDR3. The junction had 13 bases not matched to a gene; V was cut back by 6 bases and J by 2 bases. For the CDR3, the DNA is TGTGCCAGCAGCCCAACCATAGGACAGGGGGGAACCTACGAGCAGTACTTC. This gives the protein CASSPTIGQGGTYEQYF.

Concerning this clone itself: The sample contains more than one DNA sequence encoding this CDR3. This rearrangement joins TRBV27 to TRBJ1-2; D uncertain. CDR1 and CDR2 (germline): MNHEY, SMNVEV (reference sequence). Trimming removed 0 bases at V and 3 bases at J, with 5 bases between. The CDR3 totals 13 residues. The CDR3 protein is CASSLSGDYGYTF. The CDR3 DNA reads TGTGCCAGCAGTTTATCTGGAGACTATGGCTACACCTTC.

This clone has a single count. This rearrangement joins TRBV10-1 to TRBJ1-3; 8 bases match TRBD1. V was clipped by 6 bases and J by 9 bases; unmatched bases: 10. CDR3 length equals 14 residues. The germline V gene has CDR1 WNHNN and CDR2 SYGVQD (reference sequence). The DNA of the CDR3 is TGCGCCAGCAGCGCGGACAGGGCGTCGGGCACCATATATTTT. Translating gives CASSADRASGTIYF.

CDR3 bases: TGCAGCGTTGAAGAGGAGGGCACAGATACGCAGTATTTT. Protein: CSVEEEGTDTQYF. The rearrangement uses TRBV29-1 and TRBJ2-3; tentatively, D is TRBD2 (5 bases). The germline V and J ends were trimmed by 0 bases and 1 base, with 5 bases remaining between them. This CDR3 is built from 13 residues. CDR1 and CDR2 from the germline V gene are SQVTM and ANQGSEA.

The V gene is TRBV5-4, the J gene TRBJ1-2; D perhaps matches TRBD1 (6 bases). The CDR3 loop spans 15 amino acids. V gave up 3 bases and J gave up 7 bases, with 19 bases separating them. CDR1 is SGHNT and CDR2 is YYREEE in the germline V gene (reference sequence). CDR3 protein: CASSSKQGGYGGYTF. The CDR3 coding sequence is TGTGCCAGCAGCTCCAAACAGGGAGGGTACGGTGGCTACACCTTC. The variable domain in full, with the rest retrieved from reference TRBV5-4 and TRBJ1-2, is ETGVTQSPTHLIKTRGQQVTLRCSSQSGHNTVSWYQQALGQGPQFIFQYYREEENGRGNFPPRFSGLQFPNYSSELNVNALELDDSALYLCASSSKQGGYGGYTFGSGTRLTVV.

V is TRBV30 and J is TRBJ2-1, with 8 bases identical to TRBD2. The V segment lost 4 bases and the J segment 6 bases; nucleotides outside the gene matches: 8. This CDR3 is built from 14 residues. Germline CDR1 is GTSNPN and CDR2 is SVGIG (reference sequence). CDR3 loop: CAWTSGFYINEQFF. In DNA form, the CDR3 reads TGTGCCTGGACTAGCGGGTTCTATATCAATGAGCAGTTCTTC. The full variable domain, its missing parts supplied by reference TRBV30 and TRBJ2-1, is SQTIHQWPATLVQPVGSPLSLECTVEGTSNPNLYWYRQAAGRGLQLLFYSVGIGQISSEVPQNLSASRPQDRQFILSSKKLLLSDSGFYLCAWTSGFYINEQFFGPGTRLTVL.

The chain combines TRBV10-3 with TRBJ1-2; D not resolved. The CDR3 has 13 amino acids. CDR1 and CDR2 (germline): ENHRY, SYGVKD. The V and J ends lost 5 bases and 8 bases respectively, with 15 bases between them. The DNA of the CDR3 is TGTGCCATCAGTCTGGAGGCCCAAGGGGGCTACACCTTC. Translating it yields CAISLEAQGGYTF.

The gene calls are TRBV10-2 and TRBJ1-2, with 8 bases identical to TRBD1. Per germline, CDR1 WSHSY and CDR2 SAAADI. V dropped 3 bases and J dropped 3; count of bases not matched to a gene: 6. The CDR3 consists of 15 residues. The CDR3 DNA is TGCGCCAGCAGTGACCCGGGACAGGCGGACTATGGCTACACCTTC. Protein sequence: CASSDPGQADYGYTF.

The J gene is TRBJ1-4, the V gene TRBV6-1; 7 bases are shared with TRBD1. The length of the CDR3 is 15 residues. After removal of 3 bases from V and 7 bases from J, the junction contained 8 bases not matched to a gene. Per germline, CDR1 MNHNS and CDR2 SASEGT. In DNA form, the CDR3 reads TGTGCCAGCAGTGACAGACAGGGAAGTTCTGAAAAACTGTTTTTT. Protein product: CASSDRQGSSEKLFF.

This clone has a handful of counts. The rearrangement links TRBV13 to TRBJ2-2; 11 bases match TRBD2. The CDR3 consists of 17 residues. With 0 bases clipped from V and 2 bases from J, the junction kept 2 bases outside the gene matches. The V gene's germline CDR1 is PRHDT and CDR2 FYEKMQ (reference sequence). CDR3 sequence (DNA): TGTGCCAGCAGCTTAGGCCTAGCGGGAGGAAACACCGGGGAGCTGTTTTTT. Its translation: CASSLGLAGGNTGELFF. The complete variable domain, with remaining parts taken from reference TRBV13 and TRBJ2-2, reads AAGVIQSPRHLIKEKRETATLKCYPIPRHDTVYWYQQGPGQDPQFLISFYEKMQSDKGSIPDRFSAQQFSDYHSELNMSSLELGDSALYFCASSLGLAGGNTGELFFGEGSRLTVL.

This sequence joins TRBV5-4 and TRBJ2-1; 10 nucleotides agree with TRBD2. J gave up 7 bases and V 0 bases, and 4 bases lay outside the gene matches. From germline, CDR1 is SGHNT and CDR2 YYREEE (reference sequence). The CDR3 runs to 15 residues. The CDR3 nucleotides are TGTGCCAGCAGCTTGGCTGGACTAGCGGAGAATGAGCAGTTCTTC. Amino acids: CASSLAGLAENEQFF.